This T cell receptor (beta chain) comes out of a study of cytomegalovirus exposure and HLA in healthy donors. Study context: A previous analysis identified more than 100 million unique TCR beta sequences derived from 180 million or so T cells.

Regarding this clone: Its target is unknown.

Study findings and constraints: An ancestry cluster, one associated with Asian ancestry, reportedly showed fewer N-insertions than the approximately 650-donor mean in a later analysis. Presence/absence analyses treated sequencing depth as roughly uniform across donors.

Among the donors, all were healthy bone marrow donors. Germline V gene data show CDR1 as LNHDA and CDR2 as SQIVND (reference sequence). Between the trimmed V and J ends, which lost 6 bases and 7 bases, there was a span of 9 bases. CDR3 length: 12 amino acids. PCR primers comprised 60 Vbeta and 13 Jbeta primers. Generated by immunoSEQ multiplex PCR, the TCRdb table keeps only in-frame clones and is missing some. The sample includes around 130,000 clones, less than 80% seen only once; the top ten take 6.5% to 8%. The TCR was taken from a man aged 40-49 years in good health and CMV-seropositive. The rearrangement uses TRBV19 and TRBJ2-2; D ambiguous. The sequenced sample was PBMCs. The CDR3: CASRRVFGELFF. The CDR3, as DNA: TGTGCCAGTAGGCGAGTATTCGGGGAGCTGTTTTTT.